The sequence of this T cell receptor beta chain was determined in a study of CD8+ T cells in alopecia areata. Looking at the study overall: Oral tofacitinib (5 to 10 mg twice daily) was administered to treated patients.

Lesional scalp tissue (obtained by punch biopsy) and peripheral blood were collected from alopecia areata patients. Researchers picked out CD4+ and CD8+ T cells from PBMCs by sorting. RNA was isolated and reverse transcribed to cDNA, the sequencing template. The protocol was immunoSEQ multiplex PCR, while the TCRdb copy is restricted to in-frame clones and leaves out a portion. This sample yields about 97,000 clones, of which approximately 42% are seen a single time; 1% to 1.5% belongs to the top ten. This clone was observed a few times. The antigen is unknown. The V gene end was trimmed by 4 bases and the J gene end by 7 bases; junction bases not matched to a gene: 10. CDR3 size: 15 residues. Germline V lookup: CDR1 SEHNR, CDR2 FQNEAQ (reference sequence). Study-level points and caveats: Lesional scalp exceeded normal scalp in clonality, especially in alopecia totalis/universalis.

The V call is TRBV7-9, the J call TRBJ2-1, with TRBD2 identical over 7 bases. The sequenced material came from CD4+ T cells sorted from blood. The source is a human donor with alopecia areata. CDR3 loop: CASSYTSPGGNEQFF. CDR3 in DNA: TGTGCCAGCAGCTATACCTCTCCGGGGGGAAATGAGCAGTTCTTC.